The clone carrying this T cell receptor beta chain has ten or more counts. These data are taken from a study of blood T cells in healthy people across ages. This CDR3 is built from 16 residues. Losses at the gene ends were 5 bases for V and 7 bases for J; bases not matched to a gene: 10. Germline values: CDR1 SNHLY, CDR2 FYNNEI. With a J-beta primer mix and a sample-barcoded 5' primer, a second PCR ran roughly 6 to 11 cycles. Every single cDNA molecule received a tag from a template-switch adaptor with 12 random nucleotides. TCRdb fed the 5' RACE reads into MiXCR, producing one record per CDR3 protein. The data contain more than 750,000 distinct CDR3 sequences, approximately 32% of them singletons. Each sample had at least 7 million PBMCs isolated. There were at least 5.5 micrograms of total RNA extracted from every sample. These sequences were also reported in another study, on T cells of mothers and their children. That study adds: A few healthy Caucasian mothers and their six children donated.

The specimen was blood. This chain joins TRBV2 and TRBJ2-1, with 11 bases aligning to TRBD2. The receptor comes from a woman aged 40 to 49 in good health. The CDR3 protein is CASSSLAGGRWNEQFF. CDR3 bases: TGTGCCAGCAGTTCGCTAGCGGGGGGACGGTGGAATGAGCAGTTCTTC.